This T cell receptor (beta chain) emerged from a study of post-analysis software for immune sequencing data. Study results and limitations: Higher frequency in patients than in controls was seen for roughly 5 TRBV segments, with TRBV5-6, TRBV5-1 and TRBV20-1 among them.

Germline loops: CDR1 LNHNV, CDR2 YYDKDF (reference sequence). V lost 4 bases and J lost 7, with 11 bases in between. This CDR3 spans 12 amino acids. Incorporated into the TCR beta cDNA libraries were unique molecular identifiers, which served to reduce PCR and sequencing biases. Each CDR3 protein gets one entry after TCRdb re-called the PCR reads with MiXCR. The table shows 650,000 to 850,000 distinct CDR3 sequences, with approximately 57% occurring only once. Turning to this clonotype: What it binds is not known.

The chain carries TRBV15 and TRBJ2-7; D remains ambiguous. Sequencing was done on a sample of blood. This clonotype originated in a girl aged 10-17 years with multiple sclerosis. The CDR3, as DNA: TGTGCCACCAGCAAGGCCCTTGGGGAGCAGTACTTC. It codes for CATSKALGEQYF.